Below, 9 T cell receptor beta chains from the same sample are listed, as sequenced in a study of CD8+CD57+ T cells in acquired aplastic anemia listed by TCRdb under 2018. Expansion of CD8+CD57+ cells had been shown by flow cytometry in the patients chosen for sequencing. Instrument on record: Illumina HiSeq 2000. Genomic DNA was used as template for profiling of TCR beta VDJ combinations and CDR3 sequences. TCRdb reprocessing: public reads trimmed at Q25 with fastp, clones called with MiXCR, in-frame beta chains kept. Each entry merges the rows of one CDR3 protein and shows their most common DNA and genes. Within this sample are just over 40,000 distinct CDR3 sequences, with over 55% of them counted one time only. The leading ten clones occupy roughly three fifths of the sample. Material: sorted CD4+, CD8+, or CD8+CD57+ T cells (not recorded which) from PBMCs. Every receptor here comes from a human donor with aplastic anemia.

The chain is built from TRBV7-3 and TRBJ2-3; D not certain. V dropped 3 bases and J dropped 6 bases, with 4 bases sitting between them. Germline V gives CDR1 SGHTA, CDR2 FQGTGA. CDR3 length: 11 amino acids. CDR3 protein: CASSFKDTQYF. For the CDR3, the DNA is TGTGCCAGCAGCTTTAAGGATACGCAGTATTTT.

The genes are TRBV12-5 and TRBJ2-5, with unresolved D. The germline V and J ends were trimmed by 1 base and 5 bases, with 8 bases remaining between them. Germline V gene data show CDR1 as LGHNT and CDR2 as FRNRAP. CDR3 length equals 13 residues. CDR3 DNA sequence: TGTGCTAGTGGTTTGGGGGTTTACGAGACCCAGTACTTC. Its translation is CASGLGVYETQYF.

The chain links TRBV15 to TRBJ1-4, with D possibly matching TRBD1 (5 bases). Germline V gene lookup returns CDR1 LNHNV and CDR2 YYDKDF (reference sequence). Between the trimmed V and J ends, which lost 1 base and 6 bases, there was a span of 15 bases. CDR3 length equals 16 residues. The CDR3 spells CATSRARGAADEKLFF. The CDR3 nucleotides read TGTGCCACCAGCAGAGCCAGAGGGGCCGCGGATGAAAAACTGTTTTTT.

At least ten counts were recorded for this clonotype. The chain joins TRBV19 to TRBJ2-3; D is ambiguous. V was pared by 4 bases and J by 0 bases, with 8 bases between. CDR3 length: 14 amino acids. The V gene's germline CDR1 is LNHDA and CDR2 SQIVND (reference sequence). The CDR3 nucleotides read TGTGCCAGTAGTACCGGGTCTAGCACAGATACGCAGTATTTT. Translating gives CASSTGSSTDTQYF.

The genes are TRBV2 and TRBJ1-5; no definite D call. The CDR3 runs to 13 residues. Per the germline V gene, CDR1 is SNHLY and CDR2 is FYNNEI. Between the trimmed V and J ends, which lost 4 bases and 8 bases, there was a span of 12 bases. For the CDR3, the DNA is TGTGCCAGCAGTGCTAACCTGGTAGAGCCCCAGCATTTT. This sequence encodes CASSANLVEPQHF.

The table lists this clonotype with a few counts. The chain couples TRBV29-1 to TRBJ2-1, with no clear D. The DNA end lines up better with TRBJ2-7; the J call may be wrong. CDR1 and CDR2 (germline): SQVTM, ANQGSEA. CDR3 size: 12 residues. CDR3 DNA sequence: TGCAGCGTTGAAATAGGATTGAGCGAGCAGTACTTC. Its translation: CSVEIGLSEQYF.

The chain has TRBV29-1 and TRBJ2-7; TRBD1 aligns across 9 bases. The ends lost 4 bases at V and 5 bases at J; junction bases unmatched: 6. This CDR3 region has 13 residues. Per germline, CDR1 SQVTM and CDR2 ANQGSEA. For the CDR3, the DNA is TGCAGCGTTGCAGCGACAGGGGGGGACGAGCAGTACTTC. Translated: CSVAATGGDEQYF.

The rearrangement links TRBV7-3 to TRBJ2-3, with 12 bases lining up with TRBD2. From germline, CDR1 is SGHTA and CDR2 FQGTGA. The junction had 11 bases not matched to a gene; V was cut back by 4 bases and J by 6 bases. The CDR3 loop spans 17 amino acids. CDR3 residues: CASSSSPSGGALDTQYF. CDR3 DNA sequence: TGTGCCAGCAGCTCCAGCCCTAGCGGGGGGGCGTTGGATACGCAGTATTTT.

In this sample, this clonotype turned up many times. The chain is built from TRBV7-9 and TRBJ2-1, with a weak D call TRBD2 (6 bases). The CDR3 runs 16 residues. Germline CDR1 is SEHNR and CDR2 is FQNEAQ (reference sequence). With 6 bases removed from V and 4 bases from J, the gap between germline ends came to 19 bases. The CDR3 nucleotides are TGTGCCAGCAGTTCCCCCTGGGCTAGCGATTACAATGAGCAGTTCTTC. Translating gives CASSSPWASDYNEQFF.